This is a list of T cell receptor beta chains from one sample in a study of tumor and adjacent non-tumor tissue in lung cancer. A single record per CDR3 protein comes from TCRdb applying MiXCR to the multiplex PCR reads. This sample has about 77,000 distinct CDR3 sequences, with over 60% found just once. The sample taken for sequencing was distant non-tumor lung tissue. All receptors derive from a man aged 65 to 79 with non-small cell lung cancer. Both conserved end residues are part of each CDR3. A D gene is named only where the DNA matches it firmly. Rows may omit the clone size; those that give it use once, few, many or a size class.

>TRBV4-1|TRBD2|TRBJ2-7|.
TGCGCCAGCAGCAGGAGACTAGCGGGAGAGGGGAACGAGCAGTACTTC
CASSRRLAGEGNEQYF
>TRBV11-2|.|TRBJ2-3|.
TGTGCCAGCAGCTTGCAGGGGAGGGTCACAGATACCCAGTATTTT
CASSLQGRVTDTQYF
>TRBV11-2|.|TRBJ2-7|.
TGTGCCAGCAGGTTAGTTGGTTGGGATCGAGATAAGTACTTC
CASRLVGWDRDKYF
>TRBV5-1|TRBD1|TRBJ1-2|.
TGCGCCAACAGCGTGGGACAGAGCTATGGCTACACCTTC
CANSVGQSYGYTF
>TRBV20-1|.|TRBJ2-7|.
TGCGGTGTTAGAGAAGGATTAGTGGGGACCTACGAGCACTACTTC
CGVREGLVGTYEHYF
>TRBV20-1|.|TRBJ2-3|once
TGCAGTGCTAGAGAAAAGGGCATGACCCGGTTGGATACGCAGTATTTC
CSAREKGMTRLDTQYF
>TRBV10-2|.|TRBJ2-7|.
TGCGCCAGCAGGACAGTCCAATCCTACAAGCAGTACTTC
CASRTVQSYKQYF
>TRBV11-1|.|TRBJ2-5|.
TGTGCCAGTGCGTCAGGGGCTTCGGAGACGCAGTACTTC
CASASGASETQYF
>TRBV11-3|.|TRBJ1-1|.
TGTGCCAGCAGCTTCCGGGACAACACTCTGAACATTGAAGCTTTCTTT
CASSFRDNTLNIEAFF
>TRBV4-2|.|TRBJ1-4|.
TGTCCCAGCAGCCAAGTACCCTTGGGGGTAGCTATTGAAAAACTGTTTTTT
CPSSQVPLGVAIEKLFF
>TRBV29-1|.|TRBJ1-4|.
TGCAGCGGGGCGGAAGATGGAAAACTGTTTTTT
CSGAEDGKLFF
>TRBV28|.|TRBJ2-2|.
TGTGCCAGCAGTTTAACCTGGGCGAACACCGGGGAGCTGTTTTTT
CASSLTWANTGELFF
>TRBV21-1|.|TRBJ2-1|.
TGTGCCAGCAGCAAAACTCGGACAGGGGGAGCACACAATGAGCAGTTCTTC
CASSKTRTGGAHNEQFF
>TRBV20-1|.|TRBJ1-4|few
TGCAGTGCTAGCCGGCGTCCTAATGAAAAACTGTTTTTT
CSASRRPNEKLFF
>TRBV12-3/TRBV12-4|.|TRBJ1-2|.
TGTGCCAGCAATCCGGCCGGGACACCAAACTATGACTACACCTTC
CASNPAGTPNYDYTF
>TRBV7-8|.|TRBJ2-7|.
TGTGCCAACAGCCCCGTTAGGGAACAGGGACCCTACGAACAGTACTTC
CANSPVREQGPYEQYF
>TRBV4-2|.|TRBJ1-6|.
TGTGGCAGCAGCCAATCATCCGGAAAGGATTCACCCCTCCACTTT
CGSSQSSGKDSPLHF
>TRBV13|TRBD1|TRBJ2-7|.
TGTGCCAGCAGCCCCCAGTCGGGACAGGGGTACCACGAGCAGTACTTC
CASSPQSGQGYHEQYF
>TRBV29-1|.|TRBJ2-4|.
TGCAGCTGGACGCGCGGACAAGGCAAAAACATTCAGTGTTTC
CSWTRGQGKNIQCF
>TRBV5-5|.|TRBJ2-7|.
TGTGCCAGCAGTTTCGACATCCACTCCTACGAGCAGTATTTC
CASSFDIHSYEQYF
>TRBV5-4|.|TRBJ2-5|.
TGTGCCAGCAGCTGGAGGGGGAGTAACCAGGAGACCCAGTACTTC
CASSWRGSNQETQYF
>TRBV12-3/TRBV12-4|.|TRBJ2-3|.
TGTGCCAGCAGTTTAAGGGTTAGCGTATCCACAGATACGCAGTATTTT
CASSLRVSVSTDTQYF
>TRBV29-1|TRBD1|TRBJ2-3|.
TGTAGCGTCCCGACAGGGAGTAACCCAGATACGCAGTATTTT
CSVPTGSNPDTQYF
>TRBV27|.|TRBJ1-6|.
TGTGCCGCCTCGGGAGGGCCCGCTGTTCCGCCCCTCCACTTT
CAASGGPAVPPLHF
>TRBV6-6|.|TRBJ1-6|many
TGTGCCAGCAGTTCGAGCTCCTATAATTCACCCCTCCACTTT
CASSSSSYNSPLHF
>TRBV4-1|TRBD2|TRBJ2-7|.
TGCCCCAGCAGCCTGACACTAGCGGGAGATGGGGACGAGCAGTACTTC
CPSSLTLAGDGDEQYF
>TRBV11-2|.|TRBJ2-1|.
TGTGCCAGCACGGAAAGGGCCAGTTCCTGGGAGCAGTTCTTC
CASTERASSWEQFF
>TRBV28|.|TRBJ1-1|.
TGTGACGGGGCCCAGAACGATCGCACTGAAGCTTTCTTT
CDGAQNDRTEAFF
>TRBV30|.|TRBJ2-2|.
TGTGCCTGGAGTGTACAGGGAGGCATTGGGGAGCCGTTTTTT
CAWSVQGGIGEPFF
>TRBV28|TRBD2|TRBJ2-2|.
TGTGCCAGCAGTTTGAGGGCGGGAGGCGTTGGCACCGGGCAGCTGTTTTTT
CASSLRAGGVGTGQLFF
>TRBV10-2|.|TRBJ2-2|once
TGCGCCAGCAAGAGGGACATTCACACCGGGGAGCTGTTTTTT
CASKRDIHTGELFF
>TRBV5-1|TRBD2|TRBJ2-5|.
TGCGCCAGCAGCTTGGAAGAACTAGCGGGGAGCCCCAGAGAGACCCAGTACTTC
CASSLEELAGSPRETQYF
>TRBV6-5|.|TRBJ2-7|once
TGTACCATCAGGCGGGACTCCGCCCTGGGCGAGCAGAACTTC
CTIRRDSALGEQNF
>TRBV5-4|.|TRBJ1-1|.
TGTGCCAGCAGCACTACATGGGTTTCACTCGGGAACACTGAAGTTTTCTTT
CASSTTWVSLGNTEVFF
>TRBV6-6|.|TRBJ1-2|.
TGTGCCAACACGAAGCTTTTTGCCTACACCTTC
CANTKLFAYTF
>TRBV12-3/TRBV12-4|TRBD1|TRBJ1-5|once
TGTGCCAACAGTTTCGAAACAGGGGGCTATCAGCCCCAGCATTTT
CANSFETGGYQPQHF
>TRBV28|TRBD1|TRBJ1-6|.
TGTGCCAGCAGTTTATGGCCCGTCGGGGACAGTCGCACTTATTCACCACTCCACTTT
CASSLWPVGDSRTYSPLHF
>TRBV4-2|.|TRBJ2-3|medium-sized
TGTGCCAGTTCGAGAGGGGGTGTGACAGATACGCAGTATTTT
CASSRGGVTDTQYF
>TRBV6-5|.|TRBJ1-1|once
TGTACCAGCAGTTACTCATGGGGAAACACTGAAGCTTTATTT
CTSSYSWGNTEALF
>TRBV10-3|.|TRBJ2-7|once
TGTGCCAGCAGTGAGGATAGCTGTGGCTACGAGCAGTACTTC
CASSEDSCGYEQYF
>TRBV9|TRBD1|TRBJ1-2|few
TGTGCCAGCAGCGACCGGACAGGGGTAATTGACGGCTACACCTTC
CASSDRTGVIDGYTF
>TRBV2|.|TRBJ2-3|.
TGTGCCACCGACAGACCGGGACAAAGCACAGATACGCAGTATTTT
CATDRPGQSTDTQYF
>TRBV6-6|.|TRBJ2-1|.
TGTGCCAGCAGCTCCACTACCGGGAGCAATGAGCAGTTCTTC
CASSSTTGSNEQFF
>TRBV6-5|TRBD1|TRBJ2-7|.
TGCGCCAGCAGTTACGCGGCTGGACAGGTTTACGAGCAGTACTTC
CASSYAAGQVYEQYF
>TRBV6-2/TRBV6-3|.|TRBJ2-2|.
TGTGCCTACAGTCCCGGGACTGGGGACACCGGGGAGCTGTTTTTT
CAYSPGTGDTGELFF
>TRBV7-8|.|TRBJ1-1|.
TGTGGCAGCAGCCAGGGTCAGCAGGAGAACACTGAAGCTTTCTTT
CGSSQGQQENTEAFF
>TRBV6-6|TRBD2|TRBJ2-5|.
TGTGCCAGCAGTTACCCTAGGGCTAGCGGACAAGAGACACAGTACTTC
CASSYPRASGQETQYF
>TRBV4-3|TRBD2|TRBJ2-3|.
TGCGCCAGCAGCCAAAATGCGCCTAGCGGGGGAACAGATACACAGTATTTT
CASSQNAPSGGTDTQYF
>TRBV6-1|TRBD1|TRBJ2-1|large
TGTGCCAGCAGTGGGACAGGGGAATTGGATGAGCAGTTCTTC
CASSGTGELDEQFF
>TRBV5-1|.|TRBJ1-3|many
TGCGCCAGCAGCTTGGAGGCCATCTCTGGAAACACCATATATTTT
CASSLEAISGNTIYF
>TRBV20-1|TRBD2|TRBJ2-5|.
TGCAATGCTTCGCGACTAGCGGGGGGGTACCAAGAGACCCAGTACTTC
CNASRLAGGYQETQYF
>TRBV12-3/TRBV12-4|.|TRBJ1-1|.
TGTGCCAACAGTGGACTGGGGGGCTTGAACATTGAAGCTTTCTTT
CANSGLGGLNIEAFF
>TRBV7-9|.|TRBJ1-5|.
TGTGCCAGTAGCCGGCGTCCCGGGACATCGATTGATATGAAACAGCCCCATCATTTT
CASSRRPGTSIDMKQPHHF
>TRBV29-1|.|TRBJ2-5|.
TGCAGCGCCAAGTCCTACCTCCAGACAGGCCAACAGACCCAGTACTTC
CSAKSYLQTGQQTQYF